Presented here are 3 T cell receptor beta chains from one specimen sequenced in a study of T cells in localized non-small cell lung cancer. The assay was immunoSEQ multiplex PCR, and TCRdb's table has in-frame clones only and misses some. The sample includes over 40,000 clones, about 88% of them seen just once. This sample comprised peripheral blood, obtained before any cancer treatment. Receptors were obtained from a woman aged 18-49 years with stage III lung adenocarcinoma.

This clone was detected only a few times. The chain links TRBV7-9 to TRBJ1-1; tentative D call: TRBD1 (5 bases). V lost 2 bases and J 12 bases, leaving 10 bases between the germline ends. There are 11 residues in the CDR3. CDR1 and CDR2 from the germline V gene are SEHNR and FQNEAQ (reference sequence). CDR3 sequence reads: CASSLQGSTFF. The CDR3 DNA is TGTGCCAGCAGCTTACAGGGTAGTACTTTCTTT.

The V gene is TRBV13, the J gene TRBJ2-1; TRBD2 matches 11 bases. Germline CDR1 is PRHDT and CDR2 is FYEKMQ (reference sequence). The CDR3 spans 15 residues. V was clipped by 5 bases and J by 3 bases; unmatched bases: 3. CDR3 in amino acids: CASSPGLADYNEQFF. In DNA form, the CDR3 reads TGTGCCAGCAGCCCGGGACTAGCGGACTACAATGAGCAGTTCTTC.

This clone was recorded only once. This chain joins TRBV19 and TRBJ1-5; D possibly corresponds to TRBD1 (6 bases). Germline V gives CDR1 LNHDA, CDR2 SQIVND (reference sequence). The V and J ends lost 1 base and 4 bases respectively, with 11 bases between them. The CDR3 sequence is 15 residues long. The CDR3 here is CASSIARGGNQPQHF. In DNA form, the CDR3 reads TGTGCCAGTAGTATAGCTAGAGGGGGTAATCAGCCCCAGCATTTT.